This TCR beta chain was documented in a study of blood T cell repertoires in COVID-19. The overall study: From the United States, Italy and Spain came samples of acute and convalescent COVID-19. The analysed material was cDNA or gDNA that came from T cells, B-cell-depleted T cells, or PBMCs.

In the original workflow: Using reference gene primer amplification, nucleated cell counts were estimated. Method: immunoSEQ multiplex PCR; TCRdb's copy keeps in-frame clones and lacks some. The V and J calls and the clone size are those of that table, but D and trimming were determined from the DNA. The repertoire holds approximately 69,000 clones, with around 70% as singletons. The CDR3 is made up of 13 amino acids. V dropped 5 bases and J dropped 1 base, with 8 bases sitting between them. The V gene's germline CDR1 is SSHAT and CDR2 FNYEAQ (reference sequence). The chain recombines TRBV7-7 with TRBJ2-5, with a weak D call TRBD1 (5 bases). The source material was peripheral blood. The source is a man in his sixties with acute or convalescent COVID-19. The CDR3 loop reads CASSGRAQETQYF. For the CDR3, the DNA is TGTGCCAGCAGCGGCAGGGCCCAAGAGACCCAGTACTTC.